What follows are 25 T cell receptor beta chains derived from one specimen sequenced in a study of immune characterization of retroperitoneal liposarcoma. TCRdb analysed the PCR reads with MiXCR anew, one entry per CDR3 protein. The sample carries around 3,200 distinct CDR3 sequences, roughly 45% recorded once. Sequencing input: tumor tissue. These receptors were collected from a male donor with retroperitoneal liposarcoma.

This clonotype was seen once. The chain links TRBV11-1 to TRBJ2-5; no reliable D call. Trimming shortened V by 5 bases and J by 1 base, and 11 bases separated the two germline ends. The CDR3 spans 14 residues. CDR1 and CDR2 from the germline V gene are SGHAT and FQDESV (reference sequence). Here the CDR3 reads CASSRRSIQETQYF. The CDR3 nucleotides are TGTGCCAGCAGCCGAAGAAGTATCCAAGAGACCCAGTACTTC.

This chain uses TRBV6-8 with TRBJ2-1; possible D gene TRBD2, 6 bases. The CDR3 has 14 amino acids. The V end was cut by 6 bases, the J end by 10 bases, with 19 bases between. CDR1 is MNHGY, CDR2 SAAAGT, per germline. CDR3 loop: CASSSWGDSYEQFF. The DNA of the CDR3 is TGTGCCAGCAGCTCCTGGGGGGACTCCTACGAGCAGTTCTTC.

This clonotype appeared a few times. The gene calls are TRBV6-1 and TRBJ2-1; D perhaps matches TRBD2 (6 bases). The CDR3 has 14 residues. Germline-derived CDR1 and CDR2 are MNHNS and SASEGT. The V gene lost 7 bases and the J gene lost 10 bases, with 20 bases spanning the gap. CDR3 DNA sequence: TGTGCCAGCACTCCAGTCCGGGAGACTCTCGAGCAGTTCTTC. Its protein is CASTPVRETLEQFF.

The chain is built from TRBV6-1 and TRBJ2-3; D remains ambiguous. The V end was cut by 1 base, the J end by 4 bases, with 18 bases between. Germline CDR1 MNHNS, CDR2 SASEGT. The CDR3 loop spans 17 amino acids. CDR3: CASSEEAPLLWSDTQYF. DNA of the CDR3: TGTGCCAGCAGTGAAGAAGCGCCCTTACTTTGGTCAGATACGCAGTATTTT.

This clonotype was counted between two and nine times. The chain couples TRBV7-8 to TRBJ2-1; D not certain. This CDR3 contains 13 residues. CDR1 SGHVS and CDR2 FQNEAQ come from the germline V gene. With 5 bases removed from V and 7 bases from J, the gap between germline ends came to 12 bases. The CDR3, as DNA: TGTGCCAGCAGCCCGCCAGAGTGGAATGAGCAGTTCTTC. It encodes CASSPPEWNEQFF.

This clonotype is categorized as medium-sized. The chain carries TRBV5-6 and TRBJ2-5; D is possibly TRBD1 (6 bases). Trimming took 0 bases from V and 5 from J, leaving 14 bases between them. CDR1 and CDR2 (germline): SGHDT, YYEEEE. The CDR3 has 15 residues. In DNA, the CDR3 is TGTGCCAGCAGCTTGGGCCAGGGGCGGAGGGAGACCCAGTACTTC. It translates to CASSLGQGRRETQYF.

The chain employs TRBV11-3 and TRBJ2-1; either TRBD1 or TRBD2 may fit D (5 bases each). The germline V gene has CDR1 SGHNT and CDR2 YENEEA. V was cut by 5 bases and J by 3 bases, with 11 bases left in between. The CDR3 has 14 amino acids. The CDR3 sequence is CASSPGPLYNEQFF. DNA of the CDR3: TGTGCCAGCAGCCCGGGACCCCTCTACAATGAGCAGTTCTTC.

This sequence joins TRBV6-6 and TRBJ1-5; D is uncertain. V lost 0 bases and J 0 bases, leaving 3 bases between the germline ends. The CDR3 spans 14 residues. CDR1 and CDR2 (germline): MNHNY, SVGAGI (reference sequence). The CDR3 bases are TGTGCCAGCAGTTACTCAAATAGCAATCAGCCCCAGCATTTT. It yields the protein CASSYSNSNQPQHF.

This sequence joins TRBV7-2 and TRBJ2-5; 8 bases line up with TRBD1. After removal of 5 bases from V and 4 bases from J, the junction contained 18 bases not matched to a gene. Germline V lookup: CDR1 SGHTA, CDR2 FQGNSA. The CDR3 sequence is 18 residues long. The CDR3 reads CASSLGGLGTGHIETQYF. CDR3 coding DNA: TGTGCCAGCAGCCTAGGCGGTTTAGGGACAGGACATATAGAGACCCAGTACTTC.

On this clonotype: Possible read error: a much larger clone is one base away. CDR3 nucleotide sequence: TGTGCCAGCAGTGAGACACCCGCCTACGAGCAGTTCTTC. It yields the protein CASSETPAYEQFF. The rearrangement joins TRBV6-1 to TRBJ2-7, with unresolved D. The end of the DNA aligns better with TRBJ2-1, so the J call may be wrong. The germline CDR1 and CDR2 sequences are MNHNS and SASEGT. The CDR3 runs to 13 residues.

The rearrangement uses TRBV2 and TRBJ2-3; TRBD1 matches at 8 bases. The J segment lost 4 bases and the V segment lost 3 bases, leaving 6 bases of the junction unmatched. This CDR3 spans 15 amino acids. Germline CDR1 is SNHLY and CDR2 is FYNNEI. The CDR3 protein is CASSEESGGSDTQYF. As DNA, the CDR3 is TGTGCCAGCAGTGAGGAGTCAGGGGGCTCAGATACGCAGTATTTT.

This CDR3 is CASSLAGTRTDTQYF. The DNA for the CDR3 is TGCGCCAGCAGCCTCGCCGGGACTAGAACAGATACGCAGTATTTT. The rearrangement uses TRBV4-3 and TRBJ2-3; 8 bases are a match to TRBD2. The ends lost 4 bases at V and 3 bases at J; junction bases unmatched: 6. CDR1 is LGHNA, CDR2 YSLEER, per germline. There are 15 residues in the CDR3.

On this clonotype itself: A clone one base away is much larger, so this may be a read error. It is likely a read error, because the conserved phenylalanine at the end of the CDR3 is missing. CDR3 in amino acids: CASSLGGGGHEQYL. CDR3 nucleotides: TGTGCCAGCAGTCTCGGGGGCGGGGGACACGAGCAGTACTTA. V usage is TRBV6-1 and J usage is TRBJ2-7; D perhaps matches TRBD2 (7 bases). Germline V gene sequence: CDR1 MNHNS, CDR2 SASEGT. CDR3 length: 14 amino acids. Trimming stripped 5 bases from V and 5 bases from J, with 16 bases between.

Sample share makes this clonotype medium-sized. The chain carries TRBV7-2 and TRBJ1-2; D gene unclear. V lost 1 base and J 4 bases, leaving 13 bases between the germline ends. From germline, CDR1 is SGHTA and CDR2 FQGNSA. This CDR3 contains 15 residues. The CDR3 sequence is CASSLEYSWPYGYTF. The CDR3 DNA follows: TGTGCCAGCAGCTTAGAATACAGTTGGCCCTATGGCTACACCTTC.

In this sample, this clonotype turned up many times. The V call is TRBV6-1, the J call TRBJ2-1; 13 bases line up with TRBD2. The length of the CDR3 is 16 residues. Germline V gives CDR1 MNHNS, CDR2 SASEGT. V lost 0 bases, J lost 8 bases, and 4 bases stayed unmatched. The CDR3 protein is CASSEARTSGSDEQFF. In DNA form, the CDR3 reads TGTGCCAGCAGTGAAGCGAGGACTAGCGGGAGCGATGAGCAGTTCTTC.

This clonotype is large in the sample. The V and J genes are TRBV7-2 and TRBJ2-1; TRBD1 agrees at 7 bases. V was pared by 2 bases and J by 3 bases, with 4 bases of the junction left unmatched. The V gene's germline CDR1 is SGHTA and CDR2 FQGNSA. This CDR3 comprises 15 residues. In nucleotides, the CDR3 is TGTGCCAGCAGCTTATCAGGGGGATACTACAATGAGCAGTTCTTC. It translates to CASSLSGGYYNEQFF.

The sample holds a few counts of this clonotype. The gene calls are TRBV7-6 and TRBJ2-5; the match to TRBD2 covers 8 bases. Germline CDR1 reads SGHVS; CDR2 reads FNYEAQ. The CDR3 is 14 residues long. V trimming: 5 bases; J trimming: 4 bases; junction bases outside the gene matches: 6. CDR3: CASSLPGGGETQYF. The CDR3 DNA reads TGTGCCAGCAGCCTACCGGGGGGGGGAGAGACCCAGTACTTC. The entire variable domain, with the rest obtained from reference TRBV7-6 and TRBJ2-5, is as follows: GAGVSQSPRYKVTKRGQDVALRCDPISGHVSLYWYRQALGQGPEFLTYFNYEAQQDKSGLPNDRFSAERPEGSISTLTIQRTEQRDSAMYRCASSLPGGGETQYFGPGTRLLVL.

The CDR3 DNA sequence: TGTGCCAGCAGTGAATATTCCTGCGGGAGAATGCCCGGGGGTGAGCAGTTCTTC. This translates into CASSEYSCGRMPGGEQFF. V and J are TRBV25-1 and TRBJ2-1; 7 bases map to TRBD2. The V and J ends lost 0 bases and 9 bases, in that order; junction bases with no gene match: 17. Germline CDR1 reads MGHDK; CDR2 reads SYGVNS. The CDR3 is made up of 18 amino acids.

This clonotype was counted between two and nine times. The chain is built from TRBV27 and TRBJ2-1; D remains ambiguous. With the DNA end fitting TRBJ2-7 better, the J assignment may be wrong. CDR1 MNHEY and CDR2 SMNVEV come from the germline V gene (reference sequence). This CDR3 has 14 amino acids. The CDR3: CASSHDSSYNEQYF. The CDR3 DNA is TGTGCCAGCAGTCACGATAGCTCCTACAATGAGCAGTACTTC.

A few counts support this clonotype. Just one base apart from a much larger clone, this may be a read error. The chain has TRBV12-3 or TRBV12-4 and TRBJ2-1; 12 bases map to TRBD2. The J call may be mistaken, given a closer DNA end match to TRBJ2-7. This CDR3 has 16 residues. The CDR3 region is CASSYETSGRNNEQYF. The CDR3 bases are TGTGCCAGCAGCTATGAGACTAGCGGGAGAAACAATGAGCAGTACTTC.

By proportion, this clonotype is medium-sized. The chain couples TRBV6-1 to TRBJ2-5, with D possibly TRBD1 on 6 matching bases. V lost 6 bases to trimming and J lost 5 bases, with 22 bases between them. The CDR3 covers 16 residues. Germline V CDR1 and CDR2: MNHNS, SASEGT. The CDR3 region is CASSPATGEGEETQYF. The CDR3 DNA reads TGTGCCAGCAGCCCAGCGACAGGAGAGGGAGAGGAGACCCAGTACTTC.

The chain links TRBV7-2 to TRBJ1-5, with 8 bases fitting TRBD1. This CDR3 contains 15 residues. V lost 1 base to trimming and J lost 6 bases; unmatched junction nucleotides: 5. Per germline, CDR1 SGHTA and CDR2 FQGNSA. The DNA for the CDR3 is TGTGCCAGCAGCTTAGGACAGGGGCTCGGTCAGCCCCAGCATTTT. Protein sequence: CASSLGQGLGQPQHF.

V usage is TRBV12-3 or TRBV12-4 and J usage is TRBJ2-1; unclear D gene. The CDR3 length is 12 residues. Trimming left V 2 bases short and J 10 bases short, with 9 bases between. CDR3 coding DNA: TGTGCCAGCAGTTTACGCCGACGGGAGCAGTTCTTC. Its protein is CASSLRRREQFF.

This clonotype has a handful of counts. The rearrangement links TRBV6-1 to TRBJ2-5; 10 bases align to TRBD2. The CDR3 length is 14 residues. V dropped 5 bases and J dropped 7; count of bases not matched to a gene: 7. Germline assignment: CDR1 MNHNS and CDR2 SASEGT. CDR3 nucleotides: TGTGCCAGCAGTTCTAGCGGGAGAGAGGGGACCCAGTACTTC. The encoded protein is CASSSSGREGTQYF.

V gene TRBV12-3 or TRBV12-4 combines with J gene TRBJ2-1; D is undetermined. This CDR3 spans 13 amino acids. Trimming pared 2 bases from V and 10 bases from J, leaving 12 bases between. The CDR3 loop reads CASSLSELGEQFF. CDR3 sequence (DNA): TGTGCCAGCAGTTTATCAGAGCTCGGCGAGCAGTTCTTC.